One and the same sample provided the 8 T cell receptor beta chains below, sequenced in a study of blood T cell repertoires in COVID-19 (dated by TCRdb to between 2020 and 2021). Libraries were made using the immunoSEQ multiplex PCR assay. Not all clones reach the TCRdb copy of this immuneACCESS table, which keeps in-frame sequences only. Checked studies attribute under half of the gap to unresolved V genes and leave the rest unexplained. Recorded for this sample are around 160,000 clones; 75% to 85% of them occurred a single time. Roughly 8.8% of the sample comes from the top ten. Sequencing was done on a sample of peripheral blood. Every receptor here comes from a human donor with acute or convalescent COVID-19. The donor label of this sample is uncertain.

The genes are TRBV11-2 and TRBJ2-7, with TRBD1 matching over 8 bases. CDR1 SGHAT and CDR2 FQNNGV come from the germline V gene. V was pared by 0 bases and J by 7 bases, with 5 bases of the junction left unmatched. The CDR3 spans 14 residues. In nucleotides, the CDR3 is TGTGCCAGCAGCTTAGATCCCCGGGACAGGGAGCAGTACTTC. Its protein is CASSLDPRDREQYF.

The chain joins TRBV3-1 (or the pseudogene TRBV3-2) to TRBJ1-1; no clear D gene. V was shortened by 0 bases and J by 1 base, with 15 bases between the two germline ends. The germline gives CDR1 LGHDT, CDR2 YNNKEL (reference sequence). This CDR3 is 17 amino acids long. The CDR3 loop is CASSQDPQVHSNTEAFF. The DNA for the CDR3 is TGTGCCAGCAGCCAAGATCCCCAGGTCCACTCGAACACTGAAGCTTTCTTT.

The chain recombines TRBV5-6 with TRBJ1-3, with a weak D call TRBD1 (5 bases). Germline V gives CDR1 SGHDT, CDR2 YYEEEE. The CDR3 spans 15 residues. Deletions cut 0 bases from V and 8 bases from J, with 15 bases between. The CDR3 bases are TGTGCCAGCAGCTTGGGCCTCAACAGGCAAGACACCATATATTTT. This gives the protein CASSLGLNRQDTIYF.

This chain's CDR3 is CATSRAGQEANEKLFF. As DNA, the CDR3 is TGTGCCACCAGCAGAGCCGGACAGGAAGCTAATGAAAAACTGTTTTTT. The genes are TRBV15 and TRBJ1-4; TRBD1 aligns across 7 bases. Germline lookup yields CDR1 LNHNV and CDR2 YYDKDF (reference sequence). The CDR3 has 16 amino acids. The V and J ends lost 1 base and 3 bases, in that order; junction bases with no gene match: 5.

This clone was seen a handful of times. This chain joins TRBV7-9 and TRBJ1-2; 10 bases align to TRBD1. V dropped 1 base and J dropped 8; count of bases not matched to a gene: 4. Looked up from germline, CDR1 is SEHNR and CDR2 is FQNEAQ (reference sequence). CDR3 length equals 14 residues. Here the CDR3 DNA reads TGTGCCAGCAGCTTAGTTGGGACAGGGGTCGGCTACACCTTC. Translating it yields CASSLVGTGVGYTF.

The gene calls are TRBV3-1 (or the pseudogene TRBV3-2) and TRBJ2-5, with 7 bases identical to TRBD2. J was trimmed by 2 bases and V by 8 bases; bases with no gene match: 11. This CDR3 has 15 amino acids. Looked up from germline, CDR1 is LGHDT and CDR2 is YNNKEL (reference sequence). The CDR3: CASLLAASGQETQYF. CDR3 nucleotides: TGTGCCAGCCTCCTGGCGGCTAGCGGTCAAGAGACCCAGTACTTC.

The CDR3, as DNA: TGTGCCAGCAGCCTCCGGGACAGGGGGCGAGTAGATACGCAGTATTTT. It specifies CASSLRDRGRVDTQYF. The rearrangement joins TRBV7-9 to TRBJ2-3; 12 bases are a match to TRBD1. This CDR3 is 16 amino acids long. The germline V gene encodes CDR1 SEHNR and CDR2 FQNEAQ (reference sequence). The ends lost 5 bases at V and 5 bases at J; junction bases unmatched: 8.

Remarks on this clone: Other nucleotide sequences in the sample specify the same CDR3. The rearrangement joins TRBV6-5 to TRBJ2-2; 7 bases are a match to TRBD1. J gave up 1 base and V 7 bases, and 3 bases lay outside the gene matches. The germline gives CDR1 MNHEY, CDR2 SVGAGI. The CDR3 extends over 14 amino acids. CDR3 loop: CASTRTGNTGELFF. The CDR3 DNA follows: TGTGCCAGCACCAGGACAGGGAACACCGGGGAGCTGTTTTTT.